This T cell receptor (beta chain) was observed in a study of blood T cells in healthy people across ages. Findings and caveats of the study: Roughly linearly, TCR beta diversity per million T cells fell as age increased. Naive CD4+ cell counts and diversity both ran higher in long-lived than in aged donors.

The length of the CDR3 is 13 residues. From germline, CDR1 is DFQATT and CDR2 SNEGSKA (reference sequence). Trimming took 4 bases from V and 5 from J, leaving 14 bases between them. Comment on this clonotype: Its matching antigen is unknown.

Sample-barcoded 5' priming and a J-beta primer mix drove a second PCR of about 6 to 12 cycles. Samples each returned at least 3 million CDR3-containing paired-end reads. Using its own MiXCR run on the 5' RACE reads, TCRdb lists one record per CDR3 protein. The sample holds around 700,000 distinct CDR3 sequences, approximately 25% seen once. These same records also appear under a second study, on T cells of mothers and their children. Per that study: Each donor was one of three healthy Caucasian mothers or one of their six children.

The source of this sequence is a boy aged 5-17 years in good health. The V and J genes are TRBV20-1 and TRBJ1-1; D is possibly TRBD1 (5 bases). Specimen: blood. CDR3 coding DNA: TGCAGTGCTACGGGGGGGAGGAGTACTGAAGCTTTCTTT. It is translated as CSATGGRSTEAFF.